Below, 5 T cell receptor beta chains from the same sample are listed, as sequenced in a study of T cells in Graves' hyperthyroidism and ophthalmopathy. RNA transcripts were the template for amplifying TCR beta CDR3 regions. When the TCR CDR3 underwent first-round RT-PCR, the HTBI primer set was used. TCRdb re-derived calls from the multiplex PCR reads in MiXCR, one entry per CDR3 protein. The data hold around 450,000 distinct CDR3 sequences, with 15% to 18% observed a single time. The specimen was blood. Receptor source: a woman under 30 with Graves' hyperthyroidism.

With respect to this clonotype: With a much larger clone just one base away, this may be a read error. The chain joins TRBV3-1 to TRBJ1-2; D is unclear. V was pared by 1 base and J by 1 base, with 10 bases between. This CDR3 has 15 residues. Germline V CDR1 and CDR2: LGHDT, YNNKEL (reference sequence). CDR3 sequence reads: CASSQGGGRNYGYTF. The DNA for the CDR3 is TGTGCCAGCAGCCAAGGGGGAGGACGTAACTATGGCTACACCTTC.

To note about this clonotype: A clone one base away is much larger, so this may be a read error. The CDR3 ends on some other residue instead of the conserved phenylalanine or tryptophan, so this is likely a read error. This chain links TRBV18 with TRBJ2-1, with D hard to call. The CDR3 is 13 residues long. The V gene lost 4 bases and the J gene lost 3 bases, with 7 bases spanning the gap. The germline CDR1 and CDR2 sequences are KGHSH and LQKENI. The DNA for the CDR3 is TGTGCCAGCTCACTAGCTATCTACAATGAGCAGTTCCTC. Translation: CASSLAIYNEQFL.

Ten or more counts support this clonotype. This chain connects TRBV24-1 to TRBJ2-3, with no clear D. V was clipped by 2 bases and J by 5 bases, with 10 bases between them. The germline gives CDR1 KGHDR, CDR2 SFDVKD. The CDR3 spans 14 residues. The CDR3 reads CATSDWATRDTQYF. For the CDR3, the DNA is TGTGCCACCAGTGATTGGGCGACCAGAGATACGCAGTATTTT.

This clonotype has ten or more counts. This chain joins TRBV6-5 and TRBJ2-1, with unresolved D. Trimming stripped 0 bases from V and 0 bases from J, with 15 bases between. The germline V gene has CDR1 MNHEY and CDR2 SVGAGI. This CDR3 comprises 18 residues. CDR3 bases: TGTGCCAGCAGTTACTCGACCCCGACTCCAAGCTCCTACAATGAGCAGTTCTTC. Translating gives CASSYSTPTPSSYNEQFF.

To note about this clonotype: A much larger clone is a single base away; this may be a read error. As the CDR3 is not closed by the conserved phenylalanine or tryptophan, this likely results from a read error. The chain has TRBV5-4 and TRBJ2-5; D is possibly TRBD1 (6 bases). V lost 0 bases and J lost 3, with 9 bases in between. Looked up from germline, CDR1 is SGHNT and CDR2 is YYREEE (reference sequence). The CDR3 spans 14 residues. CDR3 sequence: CASSLARGEETQYL. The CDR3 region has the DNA TGTGCCAGCAGCTTGGCCAGGGGCGAAGAGACCCAGTACCTC.